The rows below give T cell receptor beta chains drawn from one sample of a study of response to subunit inactivated influenza vaccine. TCRdb processed the RT-PCR reads anew with MiXCR; each CDR3 protein has one entry. The data hold some 300,000 distinct CDR3 sequences, with about 20% observed a single time. Sequencing used PBMCs from blood, obtained about 20 months after vaccination. The receptor source for this set is a man between 50 and 69 years old who received an inactivated influenza vaccine. The CDR3 runs from the conserved cysteine through the conserved F or W. D genes are given only for firm matches. The size entry is marked missing in some rows and otherwise reads once, few, many or a size class.

V	size	D	J	CDR3	DNA
TRBV7-7	NA	NA	TRBJ2-2	CATEGGDTGELFF	TGTGCCACAGAGGGAGGAGACACCGGGGAGCTGTTTTTT
TRBV20-1	once	NA	TRBJ2-5	CSAGLLRGQETQYF	TGCAGTGCCGGCTTACTTAGGGGCCAAGAGACCCAGTACTTC
TRBV7-9	NA	NA	TRBJ1-1	CASSLPTGNWNEAFF	TGTGCCAGCAGCTTACCGACAGGTAATTGGAATGAAGCTTTCTTT
TRBV12-3/TRBV12-4	many	TRBD1	TRBJ1-6	CASTPGTGDYNSPLHF	TGTGCCAGCACTCCCGGGACAGGGGATTATAATTCACCCCTCCACTTT
TRBV5-1	NA	TRBD2	TRBJ2-1	CASSVSTSANYNEQFF	TGCGCCAGCAGCGTTTCGACTAGCGCCAACTACAATGAGCAGTTCTTC
TRBV20-1	few	NA	TRBJ1-5	CSASQGSSNQPQHF	TGCAGTGCTAGTCAGGGGTCGAGCAATCAGCCCCAGCATTTT
TRBV4-3	NA	NA	TRBJ2-7	CASSRGVNSLYEQYF	TGCGCCAGCAGCCGAGGGGTCAATTCTTTGTACGAGCAGTACTTC
TRBV24-1	once	TRBD2	TRBJ2-5	CATSDALRGGETQYF	TGTGCCACCAGTGACGCATTACGGGGGGGAGAGACCCAGTACTTC
TRBV20-1	NA	NA	TRBJ2-7	CSASGGADYYEQYF	TGCAGTGCTAGCGGTGGCGCCGATTACTACGAGCAGTACTTC
TRBV4-3	NA	TRBD1	TRBJ2-3	CASSQDLTGVQDTQYF	TGCGCCAGCAGCCAAGATCTAACAGGGGTTCAAGATACGCAGTATTTT
TRBV20-1	many	TRBD1	TRBJ1-1	CSGPDRGYTEAFF	TGCAGTGGCCCGGACAGGGGGTACACTGAAGCTTTCTTT
TRBV5-1	few	NA	TRBJ2-7	CASSLAPAGSSYEQYF	TGCGCCAGCAGCTTGGCCCCGGCGGGGAGCTCCTACGAGCAGTACTTC
TRBV5-1	few	NA	TRBJ2-5	CASSLRRGSKETQYF	TGCGCCAGCAGCTTAAGACGCGGTAGTAAAGAGACCCAGTACTTC
TRBV20-1	NA	NA	TRBJ1-2	CSASPGNYYGYTF	TGCAGTGCTTCCCCGGGGAATTACTATGGCTACACCTTC
TRBV24-1	few	TRBD1	TRBJ2-5	CATSDGAGTGGGKARETQYF	TGTGCCACCAGTGATGGAGCCGGGACAGGGGGCGGCAAGGCCCGTGAGACCCAGTACTTC
TRBV12-3/TRBV12-4	many	NA	TRBJ1-5	CASSLGGGGSSNQPQHF	TGTGCCAGCAGTTTAGGCGGGGGGGGGTCTAGCAATCAGCCCCAGCATTTT
TRBV20-1	few	NA	TRBJ2-5	CSASGVEETQYF	TGCAGTGCTAGCGGGGTAGAAGAGACCCAGTACTTC
TRBV3-1	NA	TRBD1	TRBJ2-7	CASSQDVGQGEWEQYF	TGTGCCAGCAGCCAAGATGTAGGACAGGGGGAGTGGGAGCAGTACTTC
TRBV5-1	many	NA	TRBJ1-1	CASSLGVADQNTEAFF	TGCGCCAGCAGCTTGGGGGTGGCAGATCAGAACACTGAAGCTTTCTTT
TRBV3-1	few	NA	TRBJ1-1	CASSPHGTLNTEAFF	TGTGCCAGCAGCCCCCATGGGACACTGAACACTGAAGCTTTCTTT
TRBV28	NA	TRBD2	TRBJ2-1	CASSLEVRGAYNEQFF	TGTGCCAGCAGTTTAGAGGTGCGGGGGGCCTACAATGAGCAGTTCTTC
TRBV6-2/TRBV6-3	NA	NA	TRBJ2-7	CASSYSAWETDEQYF	TGTGCCAGCAGTTACTCCGCGTGGGAAACCGACGAGCAGTACTTC
TRBV7-9	NA	TRBD2	TRBJ2-5	CASSVRGVQETQYF	TGTGCCAGCAGCGTCCGGGGGGTCCAAGAGACCCAGTACTTC
TRBV5-1	few	TRBD1	TRBJ2-7	CASRGRGSYEQYF	TGCGCCAGCAGGGGCAGGGGGTCCTACGAGCAGTACTTC
TRBV7-9	many	NA	TRBJ1-3	CASSLGDRHGNTIYF	TGTGCCAGCAGCTTAGGTGACAGGCACGGAAACACCATATATTTT
TRBV14	few	NA	TRBJ1-2	CASSQAWDSGYGYTF	TGTGCCAGCAGCCAAGCCTGGGATAGCGGCTATGGCTACACCTTC
TRBV7-8	NA	TRBD2	TRBJ2-3	CASTEPGGVTQYF	TGTGCCAGCACCGAACCGGGGGGAGTTACGCAGTATTTT
TRBV9	NA	TRBD2	TRBJ2-1	CASSVVAGGSGNEQFF	TGTGCCAGCAGCGTAGTGGCGGGAGGGTCGGGAAATGAGCAGTTCTTC
TRBV28	NA	NA	TRBJ2-7	CASSFPSVYEQYF	TGTGCCAGCAGTTTCCCCAGCGTCTACGAGCAGTACTTC
TRBV29-1	few	TRBD1	TRBJ2-1	CSVGTGAEQFF	TGCAGCGTCGGGACAGGGGCTGAGCAGTTCTTC
TRBV6-5	few	NA	TRBJ2-2	CASSFDGLKAGELFF	TGTGCCAGCAGTTTCGATGGACTAAAAGCCGGGGAGCTGTTTTTT
TRBV12-3/TRBV12-4	NA	NA	TRBJ1-6	CASTDNVIGNSPLHF	TGTGCCAGCACCGATAATGTAATTGGAAATTCACCCCTCCACTTT